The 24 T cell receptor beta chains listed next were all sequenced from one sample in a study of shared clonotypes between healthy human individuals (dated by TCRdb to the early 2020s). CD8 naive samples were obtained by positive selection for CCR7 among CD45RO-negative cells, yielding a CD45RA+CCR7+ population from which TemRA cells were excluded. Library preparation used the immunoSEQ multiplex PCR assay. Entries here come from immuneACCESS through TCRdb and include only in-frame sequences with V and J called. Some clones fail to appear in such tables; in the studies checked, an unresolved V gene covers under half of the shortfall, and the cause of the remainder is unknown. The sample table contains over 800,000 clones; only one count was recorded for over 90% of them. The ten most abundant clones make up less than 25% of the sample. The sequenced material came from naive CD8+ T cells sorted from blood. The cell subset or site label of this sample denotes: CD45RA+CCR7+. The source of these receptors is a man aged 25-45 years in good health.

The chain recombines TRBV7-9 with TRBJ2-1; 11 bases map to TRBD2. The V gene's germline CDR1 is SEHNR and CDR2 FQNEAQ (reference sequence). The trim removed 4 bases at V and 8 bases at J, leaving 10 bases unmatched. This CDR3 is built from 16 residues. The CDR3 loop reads CASSSSGLAVEDEQFF. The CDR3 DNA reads TGTGCCAGCAGCTCGTCGGGACTAGCGGTGGAGGATGAGCAGTTCTTC.

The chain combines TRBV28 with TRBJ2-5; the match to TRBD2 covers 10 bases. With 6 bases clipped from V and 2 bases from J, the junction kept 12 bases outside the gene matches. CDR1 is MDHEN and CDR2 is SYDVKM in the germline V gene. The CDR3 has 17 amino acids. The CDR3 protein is CASSSREVAGGQETQYF. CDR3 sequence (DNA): TGTGCCAGCAGCTCTCGTGAAGTAGCGGGAGGACAAGAGACCCAGTACTTC.

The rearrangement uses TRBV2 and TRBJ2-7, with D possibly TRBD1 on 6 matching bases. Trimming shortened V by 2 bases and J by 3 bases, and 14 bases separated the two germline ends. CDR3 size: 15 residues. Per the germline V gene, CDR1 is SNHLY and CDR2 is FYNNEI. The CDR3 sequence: CASSEFGTNDYEQYF. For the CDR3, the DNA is TGTGCCAGCAGTGAATTTGGGACAAACGACTACGAGCAGTACTTC.

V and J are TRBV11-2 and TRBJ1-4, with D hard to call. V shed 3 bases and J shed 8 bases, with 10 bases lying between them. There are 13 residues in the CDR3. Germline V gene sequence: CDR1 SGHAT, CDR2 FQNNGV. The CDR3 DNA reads TGTGCCAGCAGCTTTCGCTTGGAGGAAAAACTGTTTTTT. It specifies CASSFRLEEKLFF.

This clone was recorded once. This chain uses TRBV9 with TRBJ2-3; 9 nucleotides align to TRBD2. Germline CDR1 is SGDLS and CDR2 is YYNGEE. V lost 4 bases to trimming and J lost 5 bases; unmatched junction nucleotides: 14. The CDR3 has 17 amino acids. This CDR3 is CASSPSGGAGGVDTQYF. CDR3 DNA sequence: TGTGCCAGCAGCCCGTCCGGTGGAGCGGGAGGAGTAGATACGCAGTATTTT.

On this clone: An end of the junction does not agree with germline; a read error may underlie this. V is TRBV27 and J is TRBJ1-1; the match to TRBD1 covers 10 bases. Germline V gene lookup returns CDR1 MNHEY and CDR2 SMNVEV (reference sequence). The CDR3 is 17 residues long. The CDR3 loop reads CASSLAWTGGLNTEAFF. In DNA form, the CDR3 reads TGTGCCAGCAGTTTGGCCTGGACAGGGGGGTTGAATACTGAAGCTTTCTTT.

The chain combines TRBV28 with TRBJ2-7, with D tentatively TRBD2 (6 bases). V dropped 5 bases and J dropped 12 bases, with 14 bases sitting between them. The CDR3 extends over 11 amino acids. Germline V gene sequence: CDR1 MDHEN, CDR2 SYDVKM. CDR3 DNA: TGTGCCAGCAGTCCGCGGGACCGAATGTACTTC. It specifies CASSPRDRMYF.

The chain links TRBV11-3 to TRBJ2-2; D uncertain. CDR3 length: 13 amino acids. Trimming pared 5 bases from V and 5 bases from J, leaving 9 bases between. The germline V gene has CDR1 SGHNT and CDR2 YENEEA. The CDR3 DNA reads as TGTGCCAGCAGCCAGGCAGTAACCGGGGAGCTGTTTTTT. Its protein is CASSQAVTGELFF.

The CDR3 sequence is CASSSGGYEQYF. The CDR3 DNA follows: TGTGCCAGCAGTTCTGGTGGGTACGAGCAGTACTTC. The genes are TRBV6-5 and TRBJ2-7; no clear D. Trimming took off 4 bases at V and 4 bases at J, with 8 bases between the two ends. CDR1 MNHEY and CDR2 SVGAGI come from the germline V gene. The CDR3 spans 12 residues.

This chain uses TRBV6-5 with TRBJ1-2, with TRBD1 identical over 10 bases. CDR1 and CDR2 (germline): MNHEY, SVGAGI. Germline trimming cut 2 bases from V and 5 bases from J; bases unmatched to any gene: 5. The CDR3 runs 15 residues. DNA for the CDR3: TGTGCCAGCAGTTACGGGACAGGGGTCGGATATGGCTACACCTTC. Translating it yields CASSYGTGVGYGYTF.

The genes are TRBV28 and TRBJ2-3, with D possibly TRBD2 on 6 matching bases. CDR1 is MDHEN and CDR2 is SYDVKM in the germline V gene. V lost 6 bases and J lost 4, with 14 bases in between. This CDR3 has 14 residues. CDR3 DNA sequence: TGTGCCAGCAGAACGGGAGAGGGACCAGATACGCAGTATTTT. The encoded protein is CASRTGEGPDTQYF. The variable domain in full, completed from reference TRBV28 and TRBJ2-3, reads DVKVTQSSRYLVKRTGEKVFLECVQDMDHENMFWYRQDPGLGLRLIYFSYDVKMKEKGDIPEGYSVSREKKERFSLILESASTNQTSMYLCASRTGEGPDTQYFGPGTRLTVL.

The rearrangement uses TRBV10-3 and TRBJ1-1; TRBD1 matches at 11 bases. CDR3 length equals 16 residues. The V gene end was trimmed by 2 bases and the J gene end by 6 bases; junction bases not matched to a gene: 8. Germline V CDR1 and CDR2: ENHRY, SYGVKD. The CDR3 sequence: CAISEANRGQGAEAFF. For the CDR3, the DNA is TGTGCCATCAGTGAGGCCAACCGGGGACAGGGGGCTGAAGCTTTCTTT.

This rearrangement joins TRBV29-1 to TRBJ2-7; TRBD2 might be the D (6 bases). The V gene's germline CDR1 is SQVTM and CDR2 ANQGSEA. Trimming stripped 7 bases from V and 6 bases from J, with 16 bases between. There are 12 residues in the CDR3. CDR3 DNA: TGCAGCGCCCTGCGGGTCGGGGGCGAGCAGTACTTC. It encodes CSALRVGGEQYF.

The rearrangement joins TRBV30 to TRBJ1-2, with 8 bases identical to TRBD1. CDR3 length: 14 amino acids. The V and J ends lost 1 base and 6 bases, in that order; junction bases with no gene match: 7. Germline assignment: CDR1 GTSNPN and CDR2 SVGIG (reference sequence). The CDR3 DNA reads TGTGCCTGGAGTGGGTCCCAGGGGGCTAATGGCTACACCTTC. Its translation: CAWSGSQGANGYTF.

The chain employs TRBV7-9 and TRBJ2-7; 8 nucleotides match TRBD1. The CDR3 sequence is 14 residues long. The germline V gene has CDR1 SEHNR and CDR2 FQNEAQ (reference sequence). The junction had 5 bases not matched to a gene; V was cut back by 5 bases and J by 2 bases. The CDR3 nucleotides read TGTGCCAGCAGCGGACAGGGTTCGCCCTACGAGCAGTACTTC. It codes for CASSGQGSPYEQYF. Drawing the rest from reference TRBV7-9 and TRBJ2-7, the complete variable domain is DTGVSQNPRHKITKRGQNVTFRCDPISEHNRLYWYRQTLGQGPEFLTYFQNEAQLEKSRLLSDRFSAERPKGSFSTLEIQRTEQGDSAMYLCASSGQGSPYEQYFGPGTRLTVT.

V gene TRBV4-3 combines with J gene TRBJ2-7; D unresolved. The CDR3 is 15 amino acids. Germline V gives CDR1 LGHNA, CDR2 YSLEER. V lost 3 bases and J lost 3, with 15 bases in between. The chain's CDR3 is CASSQDDNLYYEQYF. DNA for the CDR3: TGCGCCAGCAGCCAGGACGACAATCTCTACTACGAGCAGTACTTC.

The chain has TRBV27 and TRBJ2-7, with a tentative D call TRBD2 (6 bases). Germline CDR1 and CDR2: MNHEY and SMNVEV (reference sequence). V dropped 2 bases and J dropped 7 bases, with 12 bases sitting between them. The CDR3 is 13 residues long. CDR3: CASSLQPRGEQYF. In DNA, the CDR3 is TGTGCCAGCAGTTTACAGCCTCGGGGGGAGCAGTACTTC.

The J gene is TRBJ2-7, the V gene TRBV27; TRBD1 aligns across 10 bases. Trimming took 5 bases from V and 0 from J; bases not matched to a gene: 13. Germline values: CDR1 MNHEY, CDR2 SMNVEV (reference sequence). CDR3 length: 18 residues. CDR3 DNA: TGTGCCAGCAGTACCTGGGACAGGGGAGCAGGAGGCTCCTACGAGCAGTACTTC. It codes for CASSTWDRGAGGSYEQYF.

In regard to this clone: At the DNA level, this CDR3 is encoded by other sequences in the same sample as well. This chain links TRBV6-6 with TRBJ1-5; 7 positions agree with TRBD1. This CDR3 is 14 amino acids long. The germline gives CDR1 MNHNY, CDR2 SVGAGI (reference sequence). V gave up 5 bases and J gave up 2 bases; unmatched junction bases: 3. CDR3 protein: CASSPGGGNQPQHF. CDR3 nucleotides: TGTGCCAGCAGTCCAGGGGGAGGCAATCAGCCCCAGCATTTT.

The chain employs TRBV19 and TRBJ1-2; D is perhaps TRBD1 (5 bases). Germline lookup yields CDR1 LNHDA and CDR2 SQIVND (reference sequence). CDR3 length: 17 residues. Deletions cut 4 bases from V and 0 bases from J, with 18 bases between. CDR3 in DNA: TGTGCCAGTAGTAACCCGGGACTAGCGGGAGCTAACTATGGCTACACCTTC. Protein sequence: CASSNPGLAGANYGYTF.

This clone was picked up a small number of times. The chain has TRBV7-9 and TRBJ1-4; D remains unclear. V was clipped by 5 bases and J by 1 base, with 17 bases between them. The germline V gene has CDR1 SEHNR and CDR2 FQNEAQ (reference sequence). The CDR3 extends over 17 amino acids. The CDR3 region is CASSGILGKETNEKLFF. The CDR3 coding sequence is TGTGCCAGCAGCGGGATCTTGGGGAAAGAAACTAATGAAAAACTGTTTTTT.

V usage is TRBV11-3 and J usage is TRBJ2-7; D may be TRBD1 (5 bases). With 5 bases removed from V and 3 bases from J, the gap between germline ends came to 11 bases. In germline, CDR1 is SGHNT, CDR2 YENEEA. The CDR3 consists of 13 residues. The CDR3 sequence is CASSTATDYEQYF. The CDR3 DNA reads TGTGCCAGCAGCACCGCGACAGACTACGAGCAGTACTTC.

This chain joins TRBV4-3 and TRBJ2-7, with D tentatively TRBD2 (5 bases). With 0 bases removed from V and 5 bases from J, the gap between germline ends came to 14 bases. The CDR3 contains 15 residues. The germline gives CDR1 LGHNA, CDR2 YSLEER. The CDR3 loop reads CASSQDRRGGHEQYF. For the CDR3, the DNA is TGCGCCAGCAGCCAAGATCGTCGAGGAGGTCACGAGCAGTACTTC.

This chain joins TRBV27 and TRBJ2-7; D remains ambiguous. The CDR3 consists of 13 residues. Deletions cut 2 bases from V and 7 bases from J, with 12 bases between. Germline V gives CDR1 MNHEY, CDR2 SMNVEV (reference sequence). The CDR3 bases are TGTGCCAGCAGTTTAGGCTCTACTGGGGAGCAGTACTTC. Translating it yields CASSLGSTGEQYF.